These 15 T cell receptor beta chains share one sample of origin, sequenced in a study of T cell repertoires in cytomegalovirus infection. One entry per CDR3 protein results from TCRdb running MiXCR on the reads. The data contain nearly 450,000 distinct CDR3 sequences, approximately 31% of them singletons. Sequencing was carried out using PBMCs. These receptors all come from a human donor in good health (CMV status not recorded). Some clones in this sample may be carry-over from other donors' samples.

The rearrangement joins TRBV20-1 to TRBJ2-7, with TRBD1 as a possible D gene (5 bases). There are 15 residues in the CDR3. Germline CDR1 is DFQATT and CDR2 is SNEGSKA (reference sequence). V lost 4 bases to trimming and J lost 0 bases, with 16 bases between them. CDR3 protein: CSANQLTVSSYEQYF. CDR3 nucleotide sequence: TGCAGTGCTAATCAATTGACAGTTAGCTCCTACGAGCAGTACTTC.

This clonotype has only a few counts. The genes are TRBV18 and TRBJ1-2; D gene unclear. The V and J ends lost 2 bases and 8 bases respectively, with 12 bases between them. Germline loops: CDR1 KGHSH, CDR2 LQKENI. This CDR3 has 13 residues. The CDR3 nucleotides read TGTGCCAGCTCACCAACGACTCCGGGAGGCTACACCTTC. Protein product: CASSPTTPGGYTF.

There are a few counts of this clonotype. The chain has TRBV15 and TRBJ2-1; no definite D call. The CDR3 length is 12 residues. CDR1 and CDR2 from the germline V gene are LNHNV and YYDKDF (reference sequence). The V gene lost 7 bases and the J gene lost 6 bases, with 10 bases spanning the gap. The CDR3 coding sequence is TGTGCCACCACCCGAGTGGGCAATGAGCAGTTCTTC. It specifies CATTRVGNEQFF.

This clonotype showed up many times. The rearrangement uses TRBV7-2 and TRBJ1-2; 7 bases are a match to TRBD1. V dropped 5 bases and J dropped 3; count of bases not matched to a gene: 12. Germline-derived CDR1 and CDR2 are SGHTA and FQGNSA. This CDR3 comprises 16 residues. CDR3 protein: CASSRTTGASYYGYTF. In DNA, the CDR3 is TGTGCCAGCAGCCGGACCACAGGGGCATCCTACTATGGCTACACCTTC.

This chain connects TRBV20-1 to TRBJ1-1; 7 bases line up with TRBD1. V was pared by 8 bases and J by 0 bases, with 6 bases of the junction left unmatched. The CDR3 length is 13 residues. Germline lookup yields CDR1 DFQATT and CDR2 SNEGSKA (reference sequence). CDR3 amino acids: CSRTGGVNTEAFF. Written as DNA, the CDR3 is TGCAGTAGGACAGGCGGGGTGAACACTGAAGCTTTCTTT.

This clonotype has at least ten counts. The genes are TRBV7-2 and TRBJ2-5; TRBD2 agrees at 8 bases. CDR3 length: 15 residues. V was clipped by 5 bases and J by 5 bases; unmatched bases: 10. The V gene's germline CDR1 is SGHTA and CDR2 FQGNSA. The CDR3 sequence: CASSPREGVTETQYF. As DNA, the CDR3 is TGTGCCAGCAGCCCCCGGGAGGGTGTCACGGAGACCCAGTACTTC.

This clonotype was seen a few times. The chain combines TRBV5-1 with TRBJ2-1; possibly TRBD2 for D (7 bases). The CDR3 sequence is 14 residues long. Germline V gives CDR1 SGHRS, CDR2 YFSETQ. The V end was cut by 4 bases, the J end by 6 bases, with 14 bases between. CDR3: CASSGGGLGNEQFF. The CDR3 nucleotides are TGCGCCAGCAGCGGGGGGGGGCTAGGCAATGAGCAGTTCTTC. The whole variable domain, remainder taken from reference TRBV5-1 and TRBJ2-1, is KAGVTQTPRYLIKTRGQQVTLSCSPISGHRSVSWYQQTPGQGLQFLFEYFSETQRNKGNFPGRFSGRQFSNSRSEMNVSTLELGDSALYLCASSGGGLGNEQFFGPGTRLTVL.

The V and J genes are TRBV2 and TRBJ2-3; the match to TRBD2 covers 8 bases. Germline V gene data show CDR1 as SNHLY and CDR2 as FYNNEI. V trimming: 7 bases; J trimming: 4 bases; junction bases outside the gene matches: 16. CDR3 length equals 17 residues. The CDR3 nucleotides read TGTGCCAGCAACGACGATGGACTAGCCCTTTGGGCAGATACGCAGTATTTT. It is translated as CASNDDGLALWADTQYF.

This clonotype was found a few times. The rearrangement links TRBV15 to TRBJ1-2, with TRBD1 matching 9 bases. The CDR3 length is 15 residues. Germline V gives CDR1 LNHNV, CDR2 YYDKDF (reference sequence). V lost 0 bases and J lost 5; bases outside the gene matches: 4. The CDR3 DNA follows: TGTGCCACCAGCAGAGACGTGGGACAGGGTTATGGCTACACCTTC. Protein sequence: CATSRDVGQGYGYTF.

The chain recombines TRBV12-3 or TRBV12-4 with TRBJ2-1, with D perhaps TRBD1 (6 bases). There are 14 residues in the CDR3. V was clipped by 6 bases and J by 3 bases, with 12 bases between them. This CDR3 is CASRTTGYYNEQFF. The CDR3, as DNA: TGTGCCAGCAGAACTACAGGGTACTACAATGAGCAGTTCTTC.

This clonotype came up a few times. The DNA is left out, because the CDR3 cannot be placed on it with certainty; the CDR3 is given as TCRdb lists it. The gene calls are TRBV28 and TRBJ1-1. Per germline, CDR1 MDHEN and CDR2 SYDVKM. With termini counted, the CDR3 has 12 amino acids. The CDR3 sequence is CASSFLETEAFF.

V and J are TRBV7-8 and TRBJ1-2; D gene ambiguous. The length of the CDR3 is 11 residues. Per the germline V gene, CDR1 is SGHVS and CDR2 is FQNEAQ. V was pared by 4 bases and J by 14 bases, with 14 bases between. CDR3 residues: CASSSLVGWTF. In nucleotides, the CDR3 is TGTGCCAGCAGCTCTTTGGTGGGGTGGACCTTC.

The rearrangement links TRBV7-2 to TRBJ1-4; D is perhaps TRBD1 (6 bases). The germline V gene has CDR1 SGHTA and CDR2 FQGNSA. The CDR3 totals 16 residues. The ends were cut back, 5 bases at V and 6 bases at J, with 19 bases in the middle. CDR3 nucleotide sequence: TGTGCCAGCAGCCCGGGGACAACAACGAGGCATGAAAAACTGTTTTTT. The encoded protein is CASSPGTTTRHEKLFF.

The chain joins TRBV7-9 to TRBJ1-4; D unresolved. V was shortened by 6 bases and J by 0 bases, with 11 bases between the two germline ends. Germline V lookup: CDR1 SEHNR, CDR2 FQNEAQ (reference sequence). There are 15 residues in the CDR3. Here the CDR3 reads CASRKDTATNEKLFF. Written as DNA, the CDR3 is TGTGCCAGCAGAAAAGACACCGCAACTAATGAAAAACTGTTTTTT.

This clonotype has only a few counts. This chain links TRBV13 with TRBJ2-7, with a weak D call TRBD1 (7 bases). V was pared by 5 bases and J by 4 bases, with 12 bases between. Germline V gene data show CDR1 as PRHDT and CDR2 as FYEKMQ (reference sequence). The CDR3 has 13 residues. CDR3 sequence reads: CASSPTGRYEQYF. CDR3 DNA: TGTGCCAGCAGCCCGACAGGGAGGTACGAGCAGTACTTC.